These 18 T cell receptor beta chains came from one sample sequenced in a study of T-cell memory formation after mild COVID-19. TCRdb re-called the 5' RACE reads through MiXCR, storing one row per CDR3 protein. The sample yields 500,000 to 550,000 distinct CDR3 sequences, approximately 20% seen once. Sequenced: PBMCs or a T cell subset sorted from them (not recorded which). Receptors originate from an adult woman who had mild COVID-19 (a few samples of this study predate the infection). Cell type and time point are not known.

The chain recombines TRBV7-2 with TRBJ2-7, with TRBD2 identical over 7 bases. Germline V CDR1 and CDR2: SGHTA, FQGNSA. The CDR3 runs to 14 residues. Losses at the gene ends were 5 bases for V and 6 bases for J; bases not matched to a gene: 10. CDR3 residues: CASSLGAGISEQYF. The CDR3 DNA reads as TGTGCCAGCAGCCTAGGAGCGGGGATCAGCGAGCAGTACTTC. Filled out from reference TRBV7-2 and TRBJ2-7, the complete variable domain reads GAGVSQSPSNKVTEKGKDVELRCDPISGHTALYWYRQSLGQGLEFLIYFQGNSAPDKSGLPSDRFSAERTGGSVSTLTIQRTQQEDSAVYLCASSLGAGISEQYFGPGTRLTVT.

This clonotype was recorded a few times. The V gene is TRBV6-5, the J gene TRBJ2-5, with 10 bases aligning to TRBD1. Losses at the gene ends were 5 bases for V and 5 bases for J; bases not matched to a gene: 8. Germline V gene sequence: CDR1 MNHEY, CDR2 SVGAGI. The CDR3 has 15 amino acids. This CDR3 reads CASSGTGAGRETQYF. CDR3 nucleotides: TGTGCCAGCAGTGGGACAGGGGCCGGGAGGGAGACCCAGTACTTC.

The chain is built from TRBV11-2 and TRBJ1-1; TRBD1 matches at 7 bases. Trimming removed 5 bases from V and 6 bases from J; junction bases left unmatched: 6. Germline V gene sequence: CDR1 SGHAT, CDR2 FQNNGV. This CDR3 is built from 13 residues. The CDR3 region is CASSITGVAEAFF. The CDR3 DNA follows: TGTGCCAGCAGCATAACAGGGGTCGCTGAAGCTTTCTTT. Together with reference TRBV11-2 and TRBJ1-1, the CDR3 gives the full variable domain: EAGVAQSPRYKIIEKRQSVAFWCNPISGHATLYWYQQILGQGPKLLIQFQNNGVVDDSQLPKDRFSAERLKGVDSTLKIQPAKLEDSAVYLCASSITGVAEAFFGQGTRLTVV.

J is TRBJ2-2 and V is TRBV19; D unclear. The germline V and J ends were trimmed by 1 base and 2 bases, with 11 bases remaining between them. Germline CDR1 is LNHDA and CDR2 is SQIVND (reference sequence). The CDR3 has 16 residues. Here the CDR3 reads CASSIGSGSNTGELFF. As DNA, the CDR3 is TGTGCCAGTAGTATAGGATCGGGTTCCAACACCGGGGAGCTGTTTTTT.

The rearrangement joins TRBV9 to TRBJ1-3; no firm D call. V was shortened by 0 bases and J by 7 bases, with 8 bases between the two germline ends. Germline assignment: CDR1 SGDLS and CDR2 YYNGEE. This CDR3 region has 13 residues. DNA of the CDR3: TGTGCCAGCAGCGTAGGCGGTGGGAACACCATATATTTT. Protein product: CASSVGGGNTIYF.

The chain has TRBV7-3 and TRBJ1-2; the D is unclear. The CDR3 sequence is 13 residues long. Trimming shortened V by 5 bases and J by 3 bases, and 10 bases separated the two germline ends. Germline V lookup: CDR1 SGHTA, CDR2 FQGTGA. CDR3 bases: TGTGCCAGCAGCCCCACCCGTCACTATGGCTACACCTTC. As protein: CASSPTRHYGYTF. Looking up the rest from reference TRBV7-3 and TRBJ1-2 gives the full variable domain: GAGVSQTPSNKVTEKGKYVELRCDPISGHTALYWYRQSLGQGPEFLIYFQGTGAADDSGLPNDRFFAVRPEGSVSTLKIQRTERGDSAVYLCASSPTRHYGYTFGSGTRLTVV.

The chain couples TRBV2 to TRBJ1-5; 10 bases fit TRBD1. CDR3 length equals 15 residues. J was trimmed by 1 base and V by 7 bases; bases with no gene match: 4. The germline gives CDR1 SNHLY, CDR2 FYNNEI. The CDR3 bases are TGTGCCAGCACCCAGGACAGGGGGAGCAATCAGCCCCAGCATTTT. Translating it yields CASTQDRGSNQPQHF.

This clonotype was seen a few times. This rearrangement joins TRBV18 to TRBJ2-4; TRBD1 is a possible D gene (5 bases). CDR1 is KGHSH, CDR2 LQKENI, per germline. The CDR3 has 13 amino acids. With 4 bases removed from V and 5 bases from J, the gap between germline ends came to 9 bases. As DNA, the CDR3 is TGTGCCAGCTCACTCAGGGCAGAAAACATTCAGTACTTC. This encodes CASSLRAENIQYF.

The genes are TRBV7-2 and TRBJ2-1; D is possibly TRBD2 (5 bases). The CDR3 is 16 residues long. V was pared by 4 bases and J by 5 bases, with 18 bases between. CDR1 is SGHTA and CDR2 is FQGNSA in the germline V gene. The CDR3 region is CASSSLPLLGHNEQFF. The CDR3 nucleotides read TGTGCCAGCAGCTCCCTACCCCTACTAGGTCACAATGAGCAGTTCTTC.

This clonotype was observed a handful of times. The gene calls are TRBV18 and TRBJ2-1; 7 bases are shared with TRBD1. Germline V gives CDR1 KGHSH, CDR2 LQKENI. The CDR3 is made up of 12 amino acids. The trim removed 4 bases at V and 14 bases at J, leaving 8 bases unmatched. The CDR3 DNA reads TGTGCCAGCTCACGACCGGACAGGCGGGAGTTCTTC. Its translation: CASSRPDRREFF.

This clonotype turned up a few times. The chain has TRBV20-1 and TRBJ2-3; 7 nucleotides align to TRBD2. The ends lost 2 bases at V and 5 bases at J; junction bases unmatched: 4. The CDR3 covers 13 residues. CDR1 DFQATT and CDR2 SNEGSKA come from the germline V gene (reference sequence). Here the CDR3 reads CSARREELDTQYF. The DNA for the CDR3 is TGCAGTGCTAGACGGGAGGAGTTAGATACGCAGTATTTT.

CDR3 sequence: CASSLSDEAFF. The CDR3, as DNA: TGTGCCAGCAGTTTATCGGATGAAGCTTTCTTT. The chain has TRBV12-3 or TRBV12-4 and TRBJ1-1; D uncertain. The CDR3 loop spans 11 amino acids. The V and J ends lost 2 bases and 7 bases respectively, with 5 bases between them.

The chain uses TRBV6-6 and TRBJ2-3; D perhaps matches TRBD1 (6 bases). Germline loops: CDR1 MNHNY, CDR2 SVGAGI (reference sequence). V gave up 2 bases and J gave up 2 bases, with 11 bases separating them. The CDR3 contains 15 residues. The chain's CDR3 is CASSYTQGYTDTQYF. CDR3 DNA sequence: TGTGCCAGCAGTTACACCCAGGGGTACACAGATACGCAGTATTTT.

About this clonotype: A clone one base away is much larger, so this may be a read error. The V and J genes are TRBV18 and TRBJ1-5; 8 nucleotides agree with TRBD1. The germline V gene encodes CDR1 KGHSH and CDR2 LQKENI. Trimming removed 5 bases from V and 3 bases from J; junction bases left unmatched: 3. The CDR3 runs 14 residues. The CDR3: CASSATGDNQPQHF. CDR3 in DNA: TGTGCCAGCTCAGCGACAGGGGACAATCAGCCCCAGCATTTT.

This clonotype showed up just a few times. J is TRBJ2-1 and V is TRBV12-3 or TRBV12-4; D remains ambiguous. CDR3 size: 14 residues. The germline V and J ends were trimmed by 3 bases and 6 bases, with 12 bases remaining between them. The CDR3 sequence: CASSFGRVPNEQFF. The CDR3 nucleotides are TGTGCCAGCAGTTTCGGCAGAGTTCCCAATGAGCAGTTCTTC.

The chain uses TRBV20-1 and TRBJ1-1; D not certain. The CDR3 loop spans 15 amino acids. V was pared by 0 bases and J by 1 base, with 12 bases between. Germline assignment: CDR1 DFQATT and CDR2 SNEGSKA (reference sequence). The CDR3 reads CSARDRIQQNTEAFF. The CDR3 DNA sequence: TGCAGTGCTAGAGACCGCATACAGCAGAACACTGAAGCTTTCTTT.

The sample holds many counts of this clonotype. The CDR3 DNA sequence: TGTGCCAGCAGTCCACTGACGAGAGGGGAGCTGTTTTTT. Protein sequence: CASSPLTRGELFF. The chain joins TRBV27 to TRBJ2-2; no firm D call. The CDR3 extends over 13 amino acids. Germline CDR1 and CDR2: MNHEY and SMNVEV (reference sequence). Trimming cost V 5 bases and J 8 bases, with 12 bases left between them.

This clonotype has just one count. The J gene is TRBJ2-7, the V gene TRBV20-1, with D tentatively TRBD1 (6 bases). The CDR3 length is 14 residues. The ends were cut back, 1 base at V and 3 bases at J, with 13 bases in the middle. In germline, CDR1 is DFQATT, CDR2 SNEGSKA (reference sequence). The chain's CDR3 is CSARGPLTGYEQYF. As DNA, the CDR3 is TGCAGTGCTAGAGGCCCTCTGACAGGCTACGAGCAGTACTTC.